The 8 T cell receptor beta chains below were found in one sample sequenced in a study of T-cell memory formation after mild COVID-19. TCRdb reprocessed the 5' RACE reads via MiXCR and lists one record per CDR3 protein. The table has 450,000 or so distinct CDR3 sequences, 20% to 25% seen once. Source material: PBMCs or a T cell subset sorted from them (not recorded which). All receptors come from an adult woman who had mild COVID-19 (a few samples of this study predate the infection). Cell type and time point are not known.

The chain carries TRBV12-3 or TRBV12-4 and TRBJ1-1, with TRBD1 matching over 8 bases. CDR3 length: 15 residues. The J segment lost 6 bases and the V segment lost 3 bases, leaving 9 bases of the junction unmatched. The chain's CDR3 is CASSLSGGGEAEAFF. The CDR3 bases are TGTGCCAGCAGTTTGTCAGGGGGCGGAGAGGCTGAAGCTTTCTTT.

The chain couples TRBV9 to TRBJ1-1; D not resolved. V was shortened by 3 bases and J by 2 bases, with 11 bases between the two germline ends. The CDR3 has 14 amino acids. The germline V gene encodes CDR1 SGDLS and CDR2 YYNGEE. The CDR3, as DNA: TGTGCCAGCAGCGCCCCTCCGGGAAACACTGAAGCTTTCTTT. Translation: CASSAPPGNTEAFF.

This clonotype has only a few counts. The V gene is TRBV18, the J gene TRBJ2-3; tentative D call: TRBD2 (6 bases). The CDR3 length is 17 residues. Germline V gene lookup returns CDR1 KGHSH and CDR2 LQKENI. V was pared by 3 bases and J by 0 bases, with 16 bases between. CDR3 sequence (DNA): TGTGCCAGCTCACCGACCGGGAGTCCTTCGAGCACAGATACGCAGTATTTT. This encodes CASSPTGSPSSTDTQYF.

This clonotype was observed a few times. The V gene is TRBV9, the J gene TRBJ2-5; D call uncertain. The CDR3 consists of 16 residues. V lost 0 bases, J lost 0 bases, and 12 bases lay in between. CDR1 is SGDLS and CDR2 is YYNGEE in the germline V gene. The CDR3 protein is CASSVGSGQHQETQYF. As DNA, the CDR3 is TGTGCCAGCAGCGTAGGAAGTGGTCAACACCAAGAGACCCAGTACTTC.

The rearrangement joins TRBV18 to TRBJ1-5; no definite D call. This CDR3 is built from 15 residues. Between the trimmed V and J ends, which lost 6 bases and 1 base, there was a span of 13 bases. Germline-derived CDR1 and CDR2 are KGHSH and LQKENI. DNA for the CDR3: TGTGCCAGCTCTCTTGAACTAAGGAGCAATCAGCCCCAGCATTTT. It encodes CASSLELRSNQPQHF.

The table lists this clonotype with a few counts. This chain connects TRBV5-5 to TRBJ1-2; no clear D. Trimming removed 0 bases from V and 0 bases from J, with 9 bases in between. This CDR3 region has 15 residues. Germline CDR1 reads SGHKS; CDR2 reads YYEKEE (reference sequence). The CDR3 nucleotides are TGTGCCAGCAGCTTGGATCCAAACCCTAACTATGGCTACACCTTC. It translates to CASSLDPNPNYGYTF.

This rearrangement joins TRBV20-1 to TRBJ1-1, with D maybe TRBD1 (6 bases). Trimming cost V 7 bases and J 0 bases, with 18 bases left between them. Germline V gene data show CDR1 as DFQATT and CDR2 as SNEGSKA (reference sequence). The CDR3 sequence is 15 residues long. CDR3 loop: CSVGGDQGVNTEAFF. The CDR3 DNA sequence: TGCAGTGTAGGGGGTGATCAAGGAGTGAACACTGAAGCTTTCTTT.

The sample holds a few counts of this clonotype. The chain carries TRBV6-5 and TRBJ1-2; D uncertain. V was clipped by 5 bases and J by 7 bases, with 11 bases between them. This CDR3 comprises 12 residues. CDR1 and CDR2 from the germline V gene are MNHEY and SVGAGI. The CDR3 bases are TGTGCCAGCAGTAATCAAAGGGCTGGCTACACCTTC. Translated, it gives CASSNQRAGYTF.